The rows below give T cell receptor beta chains drawn from one sample of a study of blood T cell repertoires in COVID-19. Profiling relied on immunoSEQ multiplex PCR, and the TCRdb table lists in-frame clones only, not all of them. The table shows approximately 400,000 clones, with around 90% occurring only once. The material sequenced was PBMCs or T cells enriched from blood (not recorded which). Every receptor here comes from a woman younger than 30 who had recovered from COVID-19. Both conserved end residues are part of each CDR3. Each record gives: CDR3 protein, V gene, J gene.

CDR3 protein: CASTRRTGELFF
V gene: TRBV28
J gene: TRBJ2-2

CDR3 protein: CASSALRDNTYEQYF
V gene: TRBV7-9
J gene: TRBJ2-7

CDR3 protein: CASSESTAVGNTIYF
V gene: TRBV10-2
J gene: TRBJ1-3

CDR3 protein: CASSLGVRLQGQVDTEAFF
V gene: TRBV7-6
J gene: TRBJ1-1

CDR3 protein: CASSPKRQGGNQPQHF
V gene: TRBV28
J gene: TRBJ1-5

CDR3 protein: CASSEARTSEGETQYF
V gene: TRBV2
J gene: TRBJ2-5

CDR3 protein: CASSQRDTGRWNTIYF
V gene: TRBV18
J gene: TRBJ1-3

CDR3 protein: CASSPLDRDNYGYTF
V gene: TRBV5-6
J gene: TRBJ1-2

CDR3 protein: CASSFRGSSFMNTEAFF
V gene: TRBV27
J gene: TRBJ1-1

CDR3 protein: CASSTGQPTNYGYTF
V gene: TRBV7-8
J gene: TRBJ1-2

CDR3 protein: CASSPRERGRGNEQFF
V gene: TRBV4-2
J gene: TRBJ2-1

CDR3 protein: CASSAGQGAIGYTF
V gene: TRBV2
J gene: TRBJ1-2

CDR3 protein: CASSPADRTNTEAFF
V gene: TRBV28
J gene: TRBJ1-1

CDR3 protein: CASSLTAGNTEAFF
V gene: TRBV7-3
J gene: TRBJ1-1

CDR3 protein: CASSPRTGRETQYF
V gene: TRBV28
J gene: TRBJ2-5

CDR3 protein: CASSTRGQRNEKLFF
V gene: TRBV19
J gene: TRBJ1-4

CDR3 protein: CASSLAKTGGLSTDTQYF
V gene: TRBV7-3
J gene: TRBJ2-3

CDR3 protein: CASSSLGTGLKGEKLFF
V gene: TRBV7-2
J gene: TRBJ1-4

CDR3 protein: CASSIGRTGGNYGYTF
V gene: TRBV19
J gene: TRBJ1-2

CDR3 protein: CASTESGGAYQETQYF
V gene: TRBV2
J gene: TRBJ2-5

CDR3 protein: CASSYREINEKLFF
V gene: TRBV6-5
J gene: TRBJ1-4

CDR3 protein: CASSRTARPDTQYF
V gene: TRBV5-1
J gene: TRBJ2-3

CDR3 protein: CASSQEKGFTGTLGNTIYF
V gene: TRBV3-1/TRBV3-2
J gene: TRBJ1-3

CDR3 protein: CASSEQGAGNTIYF
V gene: TRBV2
J gene: TRBJ1-3

CDR3 protein: CAWSVPGVYEQYF
V gene: TRBV30
J gene: TRBJ2-7

CDR3 protein: CASSLVGTGETQYF
V gene: TRBV7-8
J gene: TRBJ2-5

CDR3 protein: CASRGGLHEAFF
V gene: TRBV25-1
J gene: TRBJ1-1

CDR3 protein: CASSAGLVRYDTQYF
V gene: TRBV5-1
J gene: TRBJ2-3